These 9 T cell receptor beta chains were sequenced from one sample in a study of blood T cells in healthy people across ages. PCR was performed a second time for about 6 to 11 cycles using a sample-barcoded 5' primer and a J-beta primer mix. TCRdb reprocessed the 5' RACE reads with MiXCR, giving one entry per CDR3 protein. The sample carries some 560,000 distinct CDR3 sequences, approximately 26% recorded once. The sample also formed part of further work on T cells of mothers and their children.

The sample comprised blood. Every receptor here comes from a boy under 10 years old in good health.

The chain is built from TRBV7-9 and TRBJ2-7; D perhaps matches TRBD1 (5 bases). The CDR3 extends over 11 amino acids. The V end was cut by 1 base, the J end by 9 bases, with 7 bases between. The germline V gene has CDR1 SEHNR and CDR2 FQNEAQ (reference sequence). This CDR3 reads CASSLEGMQYF. The DNA of the CDR3 is TGTGCCAGCAGCTTAGAGGGGATGCAGTACTTC.

The J gene is TRBJ2-7, the V gene TRBV12-5; 7 bases fit TRBD1. Germline-derived CDR1 and CDR2 are LGHNT and FRNRAP. The CDR3 loop spans 15 amino acids. V was clipped by 6 bases and J by 4 bases; unmatched bases: 12. The CDR3 nucleotides are TGTGCTAGTGGCCAGGGGGTCGCCCTCGTTTACGAGCAGTACTTC. Protein sequence: CASGQGVALVYEQYF.

V and J are TRBV5-1 and TRBJ2-1, with 12 bases fitting TRBD2. V lost 0 bases and J lost 10; bases outside the gene matches: 5. The germline CDR1 and CDR2 sequences are SGHRS and YFSETQ. The CDR3 loop spans 15 amino acids. The CDR3 protein is CASSLETSGGGEQFF. DNA of the CDR3: TGCGCCAGCAGCTTGGAGACTAGCGGGGGCGGCGAGCAGTTCTTC. The full variable domain, rest sourced from reference TRBV5-1 and TRBJ2-1, is KAGVTQTPRYLIKTRGQQVTLSCSPISGHRSVSWYQQTPGQGLQFLFEYFSETQRNKGNFPGRFSGRQFSNSRSEMNVSTLELGDSALYLCASSLETSGGGEQFFGPGTRLTVL.

This clonotype was picked up a small number of times. The chain is built from TRBV28 and TRBJ1-2, with D unresolved. The CDR3 extends over 14 amino acids. V was cut by 4 bases and J by 4 bases, with 13 bases left in between. CDR1 MDHEN and CDR2 SYDVKM come from the germline V gene. The CDR3, as DNA: TGTGCCAGCAGTTCGTACTCGCGGGGCTATGGCTACACCTTC. Residues: CASSSYSRGYGYTF.

On this clonotype itself: One junction end disagrees with the germline gene, perhaps due to a read error. V is TRBV12-5 and J is TRBJ1-3; no reliable D call. Germline-derived CDR1 and CDR2 are LGHNT and FRNRAP. The CDR3 length is 17 residues. CDR3 in amino acids: CASGLVLPSYSGSTIYF. DNA for the CDR3: TGCGCTAGTGGTTTGGTACTACCCTCCTACTCTGGAAGCACCATATATTTT.

This chain joins TRBV25-1 and TRBJ2-7; 7 bases are a match to TRBD2. Looked up from germline, CDR1 is MGHDK and CDR2 is SYGVNS. V lost 5 bases and J lost 6; bases outside the gene matches: 10. CDR3 size: 14 residues. Written as DNA, the CDR3 is TGTGCCAGCAGTATCCGGACTAGAGGCGGCGAGCAGTACTTC. Translated: CASSIRTRGGEQYF.

The rearrangement links TRBV10-3 to TRBJ2-5; 7 bases agree with TRBD2. Matching the DNA end better, TRBJ2-1 makes the J call doubtful. The CDR3 runs 13 residues. The germline gives CDR1 ENHRY, CDR2 SYGVKD. The CDR3, as DNA: TGTGCCATCCGGACTAGGGAAGCGGATGAGCAGTTCTTC. Protein product: CAIRTREADEQFF.

V and J are TRBV29-1 and TRBJ1-1; no clear D gene. CDR1 and CDR2 (germline): SQVTM, ANQGSEA. The CDR3 is 13 residues long. The V and J ends lost 2 bases and 0 bases respectively, with 7 bases between them. Here the CDR3 DNA reads TGCAGCGTTGAAAACGGGATGAACACTGAAGCTTTCTTT. Residues: CSVENGMNTEAFF.

The rearrangement uses TRBV4-2 and TRBJ1-2; no reliable D call. In germline, CDR1 is LGHNA, CDR2 YNFKEQ. This CDR3 region has 13 residues. Deletions cut 1 base from V and 7 bases from J, with 10 bases between. DNA for the CDR3: TGTGCCAGCAGCCAAGGCGGATATTTTGGCTACACCTTC. It is translated as CASSQGGYFGYTF.